This TCR beta chain is from a study of cytomegalovirus exposure and HLA in healthy donors (dated by TCRdb to 2017 to 2019). General notes on the study: According to an earlier analysis of a few hundred of the donors, 200 million or so T cells yielded 90 million to 130 million unique TCR beta sequences and about 300 Gb of sequence data. An early release that covered about 600 HLA-typed donors contained approximately 300 gigabases of sequencing data and 75 million to 100 million unique TCR sequences. Of the approximately 400 genotyped donors, 65% to 90% were placed in the genetic ancestry cluster associated with self-reported Caucasian donors. The aim of the study was to test whether cataloging public T cell receptors could identify signatures of past pathogen exposure. The study profiled the T cell repertoires of 500 to 800 subjects by immunosequencing and related them to cytomegalovirus serostatus. Along with the approximately 600-subject first cohort, a separate validation cohort of over a hundred different subjects was used. To predict cytomegalovirus infection status, the study brought together high-throughput TCR immunosequencing, statistical association of individual TCRs with disease status, and machine learning. A later analysis re-analyzed previously published TCR beta repertoires from 650 to 800 donors and added high-resolution HLA genotyping to study TCR occurrence patterns. Rather than using new phenotypic data, the later analysis identified candidate immune exposures from TCR beta sequences and from how often those sequences occurred across donors. To decide whether each TCR beta V gene segment behaved as functional or pseudogenic, an earlier analysis of approximately 590 of the donors relied on high-throughput TCR beta sequencing. Donor age, sex, ethnicity and CMV serostatus were compiled together with the repertoire data. A later genetic analysis used genome-wide SNP genotypes for 398 of the 666 donors, treating that subset as a discovery cohort. All discovery cohort repertoires had been generated on a single sequencing platform. HLA typing covered class I and class II loci at four-digit resolution. The number of typed donors differed by locus: roughly 620-630 for A, B, C, DRB1 and DQB1; approximately 520 for DQA1; approximately 600 for DPA1; and some 430 for DPB1. Several DR-DQ haplotypes were treated as single units for association and clustering because of strong linkage in the cohort. Across 300 to 500 genotyped donors of the cohort, an average of approximately 240,000 unique TCR beta nucleotide sequences per donor were sequenced, and 15% to 20% of those sequences were non-productive. What the authors observed across the whole study: Correlated functional status among segregating V segments might be attributable to linkage disequilibrium, but an unknown experimental factor could not be ruled out. In a later analysis, HLA-associated TCR beta chains were found to be more clonally expanded and to have lower generation probabilities than equally common non-associated chains. In a later genetic analysis, a missense DCLRE1C variant was associated with V-gene and J-gene trimming of TCR beta chains, and the association was replicated in an independent cohort. Broadly in line with IMGT annotations, most TCR beta V segments showed up in productive rearrangements about 90% or about 30% of the time in an earlier analysis of a few hundred of the donors. A later analysis found that most CMV-associated TCR beta chains appeared HLA-restricted, with HLA associations seemingly driven largely by CMV exposure. According to the authors, the approach could potentially be generalized to other disease states and immunological phenotypes. According to a later analysis, TCR association rates differed among HLA loci, with DRB1 alleles showing the most associated TCRs and HLA-C alleles showing the fewest. A further reported finding was that TCR beta sequences accurately predicted the HLA-A and HLA-B alleles for most subjects in the first cohort. A later genetic analysis reported fewer N-insertions in productive TCRs among donors in an Asian-associated ancestry cluster than the 666-donor mean. While some public TCRs were present in many individuals, most TCR sequences turned up only very rarely across donors. The only immune exposure information available for the cohort was CMV serostatus. The study gave a list of 150 to 200 TCR beta chains associated with cytomegalovirus. At a false discovery rate of 0.05, a later analysis linked 16,951 TCR beta sequences to specific HLA alleles. Roughly uniform sequencing depth across donors was assumed in presence/absence analyses, although this assumption may not hold. A group of highly shared sequence variants was considered likely to be a technical artifact of the sequencing pipeline. In both the original and validation cohorts, the classifier was reported to diagnose cytomegalovirus status with high specificity and sensitivity. When HLA alleles, especially DR and DQ, strongly co-occurred, TCR associations were difficult to assign to individual alleles. Three of the identified cytomegalovirus-associated TCR beta chains were confirmed in vitro to be specific for cytomegalovirus antigens. Several of the top co-occurrence clusters appeared to be linked to parvovirus B19, influenza, CMV and Epstein-Barr virus, according to a later analysis. This cohort had only TCR beta chains sequenced, and the lack of alpha or paired-chain data limited which features could be detected. Because HLA typing was missing for some donors at each locus, association tests included only the typed subset. Because counts were too low, approximately 15 rarely observed V segments, including chromosome 9 orphons, were excluded from the earlier analysis of some 540 of the donors.

Comments on this clone: The specificity of this receptor is unknown. It has no much larger one-base neighbor in the sample; base qualities were not kept.

The cohort was made up of 666 healthy bone marrow donors. At the time of sampling, every cohort member was nominally healthy, though immune exposures that went unrecorded were likely present. The donor was CMV seropositive and belonged to the group of 250 to 300 seropositive cohort members. Each donor provided a peripheral blood sample, and peripheral blood mononuclear cells were used for TCR beta sequencing. The Qiagen DNeasy Blood Extraction Kit was used to extract genomic DNA from the blood cell samples. Libraries came from the immunoSEQ multiplex PCR assay. For the multiplex PCR, a mixture combining 60 forward primers for TCR Vbeta segments and 13 reverse primers for TCR Jbeta segments was used. The CDR3 region of rearranged TCR beta genes was amplified from genomic DNA by a multiplex PCR assay. On the Illumina HiSeq System, the amplified TCR beta libraries were sequenced as 87-base-pair reads. The study's own analysis went as follows. Across the roughly 600 repertoires, a later analysis counted around 80 million unique TCR beta chains, around 10 million of which were shared by at least two donors. A nearest-neighbor algorithm error-corrected the raw reads and collapsed the reads into unique sequences, merging closely related sequences to remove PCR and sequencing errors. CDR3 sequences were aligned to IMGT reference sequences to assign V, D and J gene segments. For a sequence to be retained, at least a six-nucleotide match to both a V gene segment and a J gene segment was required. Rearrangements were called productive when the CDR3 lacked stop codons and stayed in frame with V and J; all others were non-productive. CDR3 was defined by IMGT convention, running from the second conserved V-encoded cysteine to the conserved J-encoded phenylalanine. In an earlier analysis of approximately 500 of the donors, sequences lacking an unambiguous match to a single V gene segment were excluded. An earlier analysis of 587 of the donors classified V segments as functional when productive rearrangements were above 56.7% and as segregating when the standard deviation between donors was above 5%. A statistical classification framework was built for diagnosing cytomegalovirus status from the catalog of TCR beta chain sequences. A later analysis assigned V and J genes by comparing TCR nucleotide sequences with IMGT/GENE-DB human TR gene sequences. A later analysis assigned CDR3 sequences and most-parsimonious VDJ recombination scenarios with the TCRdist pipeline. A later analysis defined each TCR beta chain by its CDR3 amino acid sequence plus V-gene family, and excluded reads lacking a unique V-gene family. A later analysis removed 592 highly shared, low-generation-probability nucleotide sequences to deal with suspected cross-contamination and a sequencing artifact. For each public chain, a later analysis derived a clonal expansion index from normalized ranks of inferred template counts within each repertoire. In a later analysis, generation probabilities were computed using a VDJ recombination model fitted to out-of-frame rearrangements, and the results were checked against IGoR. A later analysis scored TCR-TCR, TCR-HLA and TCR-CMV co-occurrence with hypergeometric tests, applying a repertoire-size bias correction to TCR pairs. False discovery rates were estimated in a later analysis by permuting HLA or CMV assignments 20 times. In a later analysis, co-occurring TCRs were grouped using DBSCAN, with TCRdist sequence similarity added in when clustering inside HLA-allele-positive subsets. For co-occurrence clustering, repertoires with fewer than 30,000 or more than 120,000 public chains were excluded, along with four to six repertoires with anomalous nucleotide sharing. TCRdb re-hosts the immuneACCESS table, in-frame sequences only. Its copies lack some clones; in the studies checked, an unresolved V gene accounts for under half of them, and the cause for the rest is not known. V and J calls and clone size are copied from that table; D and trimming were computed from the DNA. This sample has some 78,000 clones in its table, and approximately 69% of those were observed once. The top ten clones comprise approximately 9% of the sample.

This sequence originates from a man aged 35-49 years in good health and CMV-seropositive. What was sequenced was PBMCs.

The CDR3 amino acid sequence is: CASSIVANTGELFF. The bases read TGTGCCAGTAGTATAGTAGCGAACACCGGGGAGCTGTTTTTT. The chain links TRBV19 with TRBJ2-2, with the D gene uncertain. CDR1 and CDR2 are read off the germline V gene (reference sequence) as LNHDA and SQIVND. Spanning cysteine to phenylalanine, the CDR3 consists of 14 amino acids. The DNA shown is the 42-base CDR3, in frame from base 1. The V end loses 1 base and the J end loses 0 bases, and a stretch of 3 bases separates them.